The next 27 T cell receptor beta chains were all read from a single sample in a study of blood T cells in healthy people across ages. PCR was performed a second time for about 6 to 11 cycles using a sample-barcoded 5' primer and a J-beta primer mix. MiXCR, run by TCRdb on the 5' RACE reads, gives a single entry per CDR3 protein. The table lists around 780,000 distinct CDR3 sequences, around 50% of them singletons. The specimen sequenced was blood. The origin of the receptors is a man aged 35-49 years in good health.

The chain links TRBV7-2 to TRBJ1-1; no reliable D call. The V gene lost 3 bases and the J gene lost 6 bases, with 8 bases spanning the gap. Germline V gene sequence: CDR1 SGHTA, CDR2 FQGNSA. CDR3 length: 12 residues. CDR3 protein: CASSLWSSEAFF. CDR3 sequence (DNA): TGTGCCAGCAGCTTGTGGTCGTCTGAAGCTTTCTTT.

This clonotype has more than one count but fewer than ten. The chain employs TRBV11-2 and TRBJ1-2; no clear D. In germline, CDR1 is SGHAT, CDR2 FQNNGV. Trimming removed 3 bases at V and 4 bases at J, with 15 bases between. The CDR3 spans 15 residues. CDR3 residues: CASSFVRLLPYGYTF. DNA of the CDR3: TGTGCCAGCAGCTTTGTACGGCTTCTACCCTATGGCTACACCTTC.

This clonotype was seen only a few times. The chain combines TRBV29-1 with TRBJ1-2; TRBD1 matches at 7 bases. Trimming at V came to 2 bases and at J to 5 bases, leaving 5 bases not matched to a gene. The length of the CDR3 is 13 residues. Germline values: CDR1 SQVTM, CDR2 ANQGSEA. The CDR3: CSVETDRAYGYTF. DNA for the CDR3: TGCAGCGTTGAAACAGACAGGGCTTATGGCTACACCTTC. The whole variable domain, remainder taken from reference TRBV29-1 and TRBJ1-2, is SAVISQKPSRDICQRGTSLTIQCQVDSQVTMMFWYRQQPGQSLTLIATANQGSEATYESGFVIDKFPISRPNLTFSTLTVSNMSPEDSSIYLCSVETDRAYGYTFGSGTRLTVV.

This clonotype has only a few counts. The V gene is TRBV24-1, the J gene TRBJ2-1, with 9 bases aligning to TRBD2. Germline V gene lookup returns CDR1 KGHDR and CDR2 SFDVKD. The V segment lost 3 bases and the J segment 4 bases; nucleotides outside the gene matches: 0. The CDR3 runs 14 residues. The CDR3: CATSDAGGYNEQFF. The CDR3 DNA follows: TGTGCCACCAGTGATGCGGGAGGGTACAATGAGCAGTTCTTC.

This clonotype has only a few counts. A junction end diverges from the germline sequence, so it may reflect a read error. V is TRBV14 and J is TRBJ1-4; no clear D gene. Germline V gene data show CDR1 as SGHDN and CDR2 as FVKESK. The CDR3 covers 13 residues. CDR3 bases: TGTGCCAGCAGCCAGGGAGGTAATGAGAAACTGTTTTTT. It specifies CASSQGGNEKLFF. Filled out from reference TRBV14 and TRBJ1-4, the complete variable domain reads EAGVTQFPSHSVIEKGQTVTLRCDPISGHDNLYWYRRVMGKEIKFLLHFVKESKQDESGMPNNRFLAERTGGTYSTLKVQPAELEDSGVYFCASSQGGNEKLFFGSGTQLSVL.

This chain links TRBV12-5 with TRBJ2-5; weak D call: TRBD1 (6 bases). The V gene lost 2 bases and the J gene lost 5 bases, with 12 bases spanning the gap. CDR1 is LGHNT, CDR2 FRNRAP, per germline. The CDR3 totals 14 residues. The CDR3 DNA follows: TGTGCTAGTGGTTTGTGGGGGCGCACGGAGACCCAGTACTTC. Translating gives CASGLWGRTETQYF.

Here the CDR3 DNA reads TGCGCCAGCAGCTTGGATTCGACAGAGAATAATTCACCCCTCCACTTT. Its translation: CASSLDSTENNSPLHF. The rearrangement links TRBV5-1 to TRBJ1-6, with a weak D call TRBD1 (5 bases). CDR1 and CDR2 (germline): SGHRS, YFSETQ. Trimming shortened V by 0 bases and J by 5 bases, and 12 bases separated the two germline ends. CDR3 length: 16 amino acids.

The chain couples TRBV10-3 to TRBJ2-1, with D tentatively TRBD1 or TRBD2 (7 bases each). V was pared by 6 bases and J by 8 bases, with 20 bases between. CDR3 size: 15 residues. The germline gives CDR1 ENHRY, CDR2 SYGVKD. The CDR3 nucleotides read TGTGCCATCAGGCCCAGGGGGGGGATTATAGATGAGCAGTTCTTC. Its protein is CAIRPRGGIIDEQFF.

A few counts support this clonotype. The chain recombines TRBV20-1 with TRBJ2-1; the D gene is possibly TRBD1 (5 bases). This CDR3 comprises 13 residues. Germline V gene lookup returns CDR1 DFQATT and CDR2 SNEGSKA (reference sequence). Trimming pared 0 bases from V and 12 bases from J, leaving 15 bases between. This CDR3 reads CSARDTGSTRQFF. CDR3 DNA sequence: TGCAGTGCTAGAGATACAGGTTCGACCAGGCAGTTCTTC.

V and J are TRBV27 and TRBJ1-6, with TRBD1 as a possible D gene (6 bases). CDR3 length equals 15 residues. Per germline, CDR1 MNHEY and CDR2 SMNVEV (reference sequence). V gave up 5 bases and J gave up 9 bases, with 17 bases separating them. The CDR3 DNA is TGTGCCAGCAGTGTAGGTGGGGGCCAGGGTTCACCCCTCCACTTT. Its protein product is CASSVGGGQGSPLHF.

The CDR3 is CASSEQGEPYNEQFF. Here the CDR3 DNA reads TGTGCCAGCAGTGAACAGGGGGAACCTTACAATGAGCAGTTCTTC. The rearrangement uses TRBV6-4 and TRBJ2-1; 8 positions match TRBD1. The V and J ends lost 3 bases and 4 bases, in that order; junction bases with no gene match: 5. Per germline, CDR1 MRHNA and CDR2 SNTAGT. The CDR3 length is 15 residues.

In this sample, this clonotype turned up many times. The chain is built from TRBV27 and TRBJ1-6; D gene uncertain. This CDR3 is built from 12 residues. Germline CDR1 is MNHEY and CDR2 is SMNVEV (reference sequence). The V end lost 2 bases, the J end lost 6 bases, and 2 bases lay between the germline ends. The DNA for the CDR3 is TGTGCCAGCAGTTTACTTAATTCACCCCTCCACTTT. It encodes CASSLLNSPLHF.

This clonotype appeared a few times. The chain recombines TRBV12-3 or TRBV12-4 with TRBJ1-2; perhaps TRBD1 as D (6 bases). This CDR3 spans 14 amino acids. Trimming removed 6 bases at V and 7 bases at J, with 18 bases between. The CDR3 region has the DNA TGTGCCAGCAGATGGGACCAAAAGGGGGGTGGCTACACCTTC. This translates into CASRWDQKGGGYTF.

The chain carries TRBV30 and TRBJ2-1, with D unclear. Germline V CDR1 and CDR2: GTSNPN, SVGIG (reference sequence). The V and J ends lost 3 bases and 2 bases respectively, with 8 bases between them. The CDR3 is 13 residues long. The DNA for the CDR3 is TGTGCCTGGAGAAAGGCTGCCTACAATGAGCAGTTCTTC. Amino acids: CAWRKAAYNEQFF.

The chain couples TRBV7-9 to TRBJ2-1, with a tentative D call TRBD2 (7 bases). CDR1 is SEHNR and CDR2 is FQNEAQ in the germline V gene (reference sequence). This CDR3 is built from 13 residues. The germline V and J ends were trimmed by 5 bases and 10 bases, with 15 bases remaining between them. The DNA for the CDR3 is TGTGCCAGCAGCCCAAGGGGGGGCGAAGAGCAGTTCTTC. Protein: CASSPRGGEEQFF.

The CDR3 reads CSARDPNEETQYF. CDR3 sequence (DNA): TGCAGTGCTCGGGACCCCAACGAAGAGACCCAGTACTTC. The chain has TRBV20-1 and TRBJ2-7; the D call may be TRBD1 or TRBD2 (5 bases each). The J call may be in error: the DNA end matches TRBJ2-5 better. The CDR3 covers 13 residues. Germline CDR1 and CDR2: DFQATT and SNEGSKA (reference sequence).

The chain has TRBV21-1 and TRBJ2-7. The J call is uncertain, as TRBJ2-5 better fits the DNA end. TRBV21-1 is noted as a pseudogene. The CDR3 sequence is 15 residues long. The CDR3 here is CASSIAPETSETQYF. For the CDR3, the DNA is TGTGCCAGCAGCATCGCACCAGAGACCTCAGAGACCCAGTACTTC.

Ten or more counts support this clonotype. The DNA of the CDR3 is TGTGCCAGCAGCCCCCGCGGAGGTAGCACAGATACGCAGTATTTT. Translation: CASSPRGGSTDTQYF. The rearrangement links TRBV12-3 or TRBV12-4 to TRBJ2-3, with D tentatively TRBD2 (5 bases). The CDR3 runs to 15 residues. V dropped 6 bases and J dropped 0 bases, with 13 bases sitting between them.

This clonotype has just a few counts. V usage is TRBV29-1 and J usage is TRBJ2-3; TRBD2 aligns across 13 bases. The CDR3 runs to 16 residues. V shed 4 bases and J 1 base; nucleotides not matched to a gene: 5. From germline, CDR1 is SQVTM and CDR2 ANQGSEA. Here the CDR3 reads CSVGTSGSRRTDTQYF. The CDR3 DNA is TGCAGCGTTGGGACTAGCGGGAGTAGACGCACAGATACGCAGTATTTT.

This clonotype came up a few times. V usage is TRBV6-5 and J usage is TRBJ2-3; D not certain. CDR1 and CDR2 (germline): MNHEY, SVGAGI. V gave up 0 bases and J gave up 0 bases, with 10 bases separating them. CDR3 size: 16 residues. The CDR3 nucleotides read TGTGCCAGCAGTTACTCGATGGCTACTAGCACAGATACGCAGTATTTT. Protein sequence: CASSYSMATSTDTQYF.

The genes are TRBV2 and TRBJ1-2; no clear D gene. V was trimmed by 2 bases and J by 7 bases, leaving 11 bases between them. This CDR3 has 13 amino acids. Germline CDR1 and CDR2: SNHLY and FYNNEI. As DNA, the CDR3 is TGTGCCAGCAGTGAACCGGGCCCTAGTGGCTACACCTTC. Translating gives CASSEPGPSGYTF.

V gene TRBV2 combines with J gene TRBJ2-3; the D is unclear. The ends were cut back, 10 bases at V and 7 bases at J, with 21 bases in the middle. The CDR3 totals 14 residues. The germline V gene has CDR1 SNHLY and CDR2 FYNNEI. This CDR3 reads CATRGFPERYTQYF. CDR3 sequence (DNA): TGTGCCACCCGTGGCTTCCCGGAAAGATATACGCAGTATTTT.

The chain uses TRBV11-2 and TRBJ2-3, with TRBD2 identical over 7 bases. This CDR3 has 14 residues. The trim removed 9 bases at V and 2 bases at J, leaving 8 bases unmatched. Germline V gene lookup returns CDR1 SGHAT and CDR2 FQNNGV. CDR3 amino acids: CASSIGGTTDTQYF. CDR3 DNA: TGTGCCAGTTCAATCGGGGGGACCACAGATACGCAGTATTTT. The variable domain in full, with the rest retrieved from reference TRBV11-2 and TRBJ2-3, is EAGVAQSPRYKIIEKRQSVAFWCNPISGHATLYWYQQILGQGPKLLIQFQNNGVVDDSQLPKDRFSAERLKGVDSTLKIQPAKLEDSAVYLCASSIGGTTDTQYFGPGTRLTVL.

CDR3 sequence: CASSLGRPTNTEAFF. The CDR3 region has the DNA TGCGCCAGCAGCTTGGGTCGCCCCACTAACACTGAAGCTTTCTTT. The J gene is TRBJ1-1, the V gene TRBV5-1, with D uncertain. V dropped 0 bases and J dropped 2 bases, with 11 bases sitting between them. From germline, CDR1 is SGHRS and CDR2 YFSETQ. The CDR3 length is 15 residues.

This clonotype was picked up a small number of times. The chain joins TRBV3-1 to TRBJ2-5, with D perhaps TRBD2 (6 bases). The CDR3 consists of 13 residues. Germline V CDR1 and CDR2: LGHDT, YNNKEL (reference sequence). V was pared by 7 bases and J by 3 bases, with 12 bases between. CDR3 in DNA: TGTGCCAGCAAATCTCGGGGGAAAGAGACCCAGTACTTC. It specifies CASKSRGKETQYF.

The chain carries TRBV5-4 and TRBJ1-1; D gene ambiguous. The germline V gene has CDR1 SGHNT and CDR2 YYREEE (reference sequence). The CDR3 contains 13 residues. V gave up 3 bases and J gave up 2 bases, with 8 bases separating them. CDR3 in amino acids: CASSSPPNTEAFF. The CDR3, as DNA: TGTGCCAGCAGCTCCCCCCCAAACACTGAAGCTTTCTTT.

The rearrangement links TRBV28 to TRBJ1-2; TRBD1 agrees at 7 bases. V was pared by 6 bases and J by 6 bases, with 4 bases of the junction left unmatched. The CDR3 runs 12 residues. Looked up from germline, CDR1 is MDHEN and CDR2 is SYDVKM. This chain's CDR3 is CASSGTANGYTF. The CDR3 DNA follows: TGTGCCAGCAGCGGGACAGCCAATGGCTACACCTTC.